A selection of T cell receptor beta chains follows, all from one sample in a study of graft-versus-host responses after intestinal transplantation. These TCRs are of unknown antigen specificity. Using immunoSEQ multiplex PCR, the repertoire was profiled, and TCRdb retains in-frame clones only, with some absent. There are approximately 130,000 clones in the sample; approximately 90% occur only once, and approximately 0.17% lies in the top ten. This material consisted of unstimulated CD4+ T cells sorted from spleen or lymph node cells, taken before intestinal transplant. The receptors stem from a human donor who received an intestinal transplant. Each CDR3 is given without its conserved first and last residue. The D gene is left open where the match is weak.

v_gene: TRBV7-9
d_gene: .
CDR3aa: ASSLETKAPLH

v_gene: TRBV4-1
d_gene: .
CDR3aa: ASNHPTPGRGNSPLH

v_gene: TRBV2
d_gene: .
CDR3aa: ASSERALYTEAF

v_gene: TRBV15
d_gene: .
CDR3aa: ATSSRGGQETQY

v_gene: TRBV30
d_gene: .
CDR3aa: AWRRGGSYGYT

v_gene: TRBV5-4
d_gene: .
CDR3aa: ASSLDQNQPQH

v_gene: TRBV10-3
d_gene: .
CDR3aa: AISGGRRNSPLH

v_gene: TRBV6-1
d_gene: .
CDR3aa: ASSETTDTDTQY

v_gene: TRBV7-9
d_gene: .
CDR3aa: ASSPGRIYGYT

v_gene: TRBV5-1
d_gene: TRBD1
CDR3aa: ATKTRTGATNEKLF

v_gene: TRBV19
d_gene: .
CDR3aa: ASRAPAALEQF

v_gene: TRBV19
d_gene: .
CDR3aa: ASSPWGGQDGYT

v_gene: TRBV18
d_gene: TRBD1
CDR3aa: ASSRGAQGLGYGYT

v_gene: TRBV7-9
d_gene: TRBD1
CDR3aa: ASRFTGVGETQY

v_gene: TRBV9
d_gene: TRBD1
CDR3aa: ASSVGQGRETQY

v_gene: TRBV5-6
d_gene: .
CDR3aa: ASNGKNEKLF

v_gene: TRBV19
d_gene: .
CDR3aa: ASSILDRPVAF

v_gene: TRBV6-1
d_gene: TRBD1
CDR3aa: ASRDQGAGQPQH

v_gene: TRBV6-5
d_gene: .
CDR3aa: ASSNSHGGALGYT

v_gene: TRBV4-2
d_gene: .
CDR3aa: ASSQDFPDTQY

v_gene: TRBV7-2
d_gene: .
CDR3aa: ASSPRVWSDTQY

v_gene: TRBV7-3
d_gene: .
CDR3aa: ASRSGF

v_gene: TRBV19
d_gene: .
CDR3aa: ASSIEGTHITKNIQY

v_gene: TRBV9
d_gene: TRBD1
CDR3aa: ASSAGQGDGYT

v_gene: TRBV5-1
d_gene: TRBD2
CDR3aa: ASSELAGLSGANVLT

v_gene: TRBV6-6
d_gene: .
CDR3aa: ASSYYGHDNEQF

v_gene: TRBV30
d_gene: .
CDR3aa: AWSKLGTQY

v_gene: TRBV19
d_gene: .
CDR3aa: ATGRSAYNEQF

v_gene: TRBV10-3
d_gene: TRBD1
CDR3aa: AIRMTGSDYGYT

v_gene: TRBV10-3
d_gene: .
CDR3aa: AISSPGRDWEQY

v_gene: TRBV12-5
d_gene: .
CDR3aa: ASGSDRFFYGYT

v_gene: TRBV5-3
d_gene: .
CDR3aa: ARSLWWGVAWTGGYT

v_gene: TRBV21-1
d_gene: .
CDR3aa: ASSKDSNYGYT

v_gene: TRBV5-1
d_gene: TRBD1
CDR3aa: ASSWDRGTDGYT

v_gene: TRBV9
d_gene: .
CDR3aa: ASSALDTPNQPQH

v_gene: TRBV6-5
d_gene: TRBD1
CDR3aa: ASSRQGWYGYT

v_gene: TRBV19
d_gene: TRBD1
CDR3aa: ASSIVGTGVETQY

v_gene: TRBV27
d_gene: .
CDR3aa: ASSPRTAYSYEQY

v_gene: TRBV11-2
d_gene: TRBD2
CDR3aa: ASSLDLGGARNEQF

v_gene: TRBV11-2
d_gene: TRBD2
CDR3aa: ASSQRLAGSYEQF

v_gene: TRBV10-3
d_gene: TRBD2
CDR3aa: AISAQRGRSEAKNIQY